This T cell receptor beta chain was identified during a study of early T cells in non-severe SARS-CoV-2 infection. TCRdb itself ran the 5' RACE reads through MiXCR, one entry per CDR3 protein. The table has approximately 69,000 distinct CDR3 sequences, under 15% seen once; the top ten hold roughly 2.5%. The trim removed 0 bases at V and 2 bases at J, leaving 5 bases unmatched. Looked up from germline, CDR1 is LGHDT and CDR2 is YNNKEL (reference sequence). This CDR3 is built from 18 residues. This clonotype was counted only a few times. The sample consisted of whole blood, taken at baseline. The chain couples TRBV3-1 to TRBJ2-5; TRBD2 aligns across 14 bases. This sequence was found in an adult who was a healthcare worker with PCR-confirmed SARS-CoV-2 infection or an uninfected control (not recorded which). CDR3 sequence: CASSQDLGLAGGQETQYF. For the CDR3, the DNA is TGTGCCAGCAGCCAAGATCTTGGACTAGCGGGGGGACAAGAGACCCAGTACTTC.